This entry lists 12 T cell receptor beta chains sequenced from one sample in a study of CD4 T cells in relation to SARS-CoV-2 and coronaviruses. Method: immunoSEQ multiplex PCR; TCRdb's copy keeps in-frame clones and lacks some. In the table there are some 69,000 clones, about 95% of which are singletons. Unexposed donor CD4+ T cells date from about 2011-2018, before the COVID-19 pandemic. Sequenced sample: naive CD4+ T cells from PBMCs. Subset meaning: naive CD4+ T cells isolated by negative enrichment. These receptor sequences come from a human donor in good health.

This CDR3 reads CASSEGSGGAKNIQYF. Written as DNA, the CDR3 is TGTGCCAGCAGTGAGGGGTCAGGGGGCGCCAAAAACATTCAGTACTTC. This chain joins TRBV2 and TRBJ2-4; 8 nucleotides agree with TRBD1. The CDR3 spans 16 residues. The V gene end was trimmed by 3 bases and the J gene end by 1 base; junction bases not matched to a gene: 5. The V gene's germline CDR1 is SNHLY and CDR2 FYNNEI.

In its sample, this clone was seen once. The chain has TRBV7-9 and TRBJ1-3; D may be TRBD1 (5 bases). Germline V CDR1 and CDR2: SEHNR, FQNEAQ (reference sequence). V was shortened by 5 bases and J by 2 bases, with 13 bases between the two germline ends. The CDR3 has 15 amino acids. The CDR3 DNA reads TGTGCCAGCAGCCGAGATCAGGGCACTGGAAACACCATATATTTT. Amino acids: CASSRDQGTGNTIYF.

The CDR3 sequence: CASSLRDRRAAWYGYTF. The CDR3 nucleotides are TGTGCCAGCAGCTTAAGGGACAGGAGGGCGGCGTGGTATGGCTACACCTTC. The V and J genes are TRBV7-3 and TRBJ1-2, with 8 bases identical to TRBD1. The germline CDR1 and CDR2 sequences are SGHTA and FQGTGA. This CDR3 has 17 amino acids. V lost 1 base to trimming and J lost 5 bases; unmatched junction nucleotides: 12.

V gene TRBV7-3 combines with J gene TRBJ2-3; 8 bases are a match to TRBD1. This CDR3 is built from 15 residues. Germline V CDR1 and CDR2: SGHTA, FQGTGA. V gave up 5 bases and J gave up 1 base; unmatched junction bases: 5. CDR3 nucleotide sequence: TGTGCCAGCAGCAAACAGGGGGTTGGCACAGATACGCAGTATTTT. It yields the protein CASSKQGVGTDTQYF. The full variable domain, in which reference TRBV7-3 and TRBJ2-3 provide the parts outside the CDR3, is GAGVSQTPSNKVTEKGKYVELRCDPISGHTALYWYRQSLGQGPEFLIYFQGTGAADDSGLPNDRFFAVRPEGSVSTLKIQRTERGDSAVYLCASSKQGVGTDTQYFGPGTRLTVL.

J is TRBJ2-5 and V is TRBV5-5, with D unresolved. Germline V gene lookup returns CDR1 SGHKS and CDR2 YYEKEE (reference sequence). V was shortened by 4 bases and J by 5 bases, with 9 bases between the two germline ends. The CDR3 has 12 amino acids. The CDR3, as DNA: TGTGCCAGCAGCATTGGGCCGGAGACCCAGTACTTC. Translated, it gives CASSIGPETQYF.

The chain joins TRBV12-3 or TRBV12-4 to TRBJ2-5; D is unclear. The CDR3 is 12 amino acids. Trimming took 6 bases from V and 5 from J, leaving 10 bases between them. CDR3 sequence (DNA): TGTGCCAGCAGCAGACTGGCGGAGACCCAGTACTTC. Amino acid sequence: CASSRLAETQYF.

The chain carries TRBV2 and TRBJ2-1; D may correspond to TRBD1 or TRBD2 (7 bases each). The CDR3 covers 16 residues. The germline V gene has CDR1 SNHLY and CDR2 FYNNEI. V was cut by 10 bases and J by 3 bases, with 22 bases left in between. CDR3 sequence reads: CATQGGLGDVYNEQFF. The CDR3, as DNA: TGTGCCACTCAGGGGGGGTTGGGGGATGTCTACAATGAGCAGTTCTTC. Full variable domain (remainder filled in from reference TRBV2 and TRBJ2-1): EPEVTQTPSHQVTQMGQEVILRCVPISNHLYFYWYRQILGQKVEFLVSFYNNEISEKSEIFDDQFSVERPDGSNFTLKIRSTKLEDSAMYFCATQGGLGDVYNEQFFGPGTRLTVL.

V and J are TRBV18 and TRBJ1-2; TRBD1 might be the D (6 bases). Trimming removed 2 bases from V and 2 bases from J, with 6 bases in between. Germline CDR1 is KGHSH and CDR2 is LQKENI. The CDR3 consists of 13 residues. The CDR3 region has the DNA TGTGCCAGCTCACCAGGACAGAACTATGGCTACACCTTC. Its translation is CASSPGQNYGYTF.

This chain links TRBV23-1 with TRBJ2-5; 8 nucleotides line up with TRBD1. TRBV23-1 is noted as an ORF with a role that remains uncertain. This CDR3 has 15 residues. V was clipped by 7 bases and J by 5 bases; unmatched bases: 12. CDR3 in amino acids: CASTLGTGGSETQYF. DNA for the CDR3: TGCGCCAGCACCTTAGGGACAGGTGGATCGGAGACCCAGTACTTC.

The rearrangement links TRBV19 to TRBJ2-1, with D perhaps assigned TRBD1 or TRBD2 (5 bases each). The V gene lost 2 bases and the J gene lost 5 bases, with 13 bases spanning the gap. This CDR3 region has 15 residues. In germline, CDR1 is LNHDA, CDR2 SQIVND (reference sequence). This CDR3 reads CASSISGPEDNEQFF. The CDR3 DNA follows: TGTGCCAGTAGTATATCGGGACCCGAAGACAATGAGCAGTTCTTC.

The chain employs TRBV6-6 and TRBJ1-5; D remains unclear. The germline CDR1 and CDR2 sequences are MNHNY and SVGAGI (reference sequence). V was shortened by 0 bases and J by 8 bases, with 14 bases between the two germline ends. The CDR3 totals 15 residues. CDR3 region: CASSYSELVIEPQHF. CDR3 bases: TGTGCCAGCAGTTACTCGGAACTGGTTATCGAGCCCCAGCATTTT.

V and J are TRBV18 and TRBJ2-4; TRBD2 aligns across 7 bases. Unmatched junction bases numbered 12, after V lost 1 base and J lost 0 bases. CDR1 is KGHSH, CDR2 LQKENI, per germline. The CDR3 is 19 residues long. The CDR3 loop reads CASSPLAGLGPLAKNIQYF. The CDR3, as DNA: TGTGCCAGCTCACCACTAGCGGGTTTAGGGCCTTTAGCCAAAAACATTCAGTACTTC. Supplemented by reference TRBV18 and TRBJ2-4, the full variable domain reads NAGVMQNPRHLVRRRGQEARLRCSPMKGHSHVYWYRQLPEEGLKFMVYLQKENIIDESGMPKERFSAEFPKEGPSILRIQQVVRGDSAAYFCASSPLAGLGPLAKNIQYFGAGTRLSVL.